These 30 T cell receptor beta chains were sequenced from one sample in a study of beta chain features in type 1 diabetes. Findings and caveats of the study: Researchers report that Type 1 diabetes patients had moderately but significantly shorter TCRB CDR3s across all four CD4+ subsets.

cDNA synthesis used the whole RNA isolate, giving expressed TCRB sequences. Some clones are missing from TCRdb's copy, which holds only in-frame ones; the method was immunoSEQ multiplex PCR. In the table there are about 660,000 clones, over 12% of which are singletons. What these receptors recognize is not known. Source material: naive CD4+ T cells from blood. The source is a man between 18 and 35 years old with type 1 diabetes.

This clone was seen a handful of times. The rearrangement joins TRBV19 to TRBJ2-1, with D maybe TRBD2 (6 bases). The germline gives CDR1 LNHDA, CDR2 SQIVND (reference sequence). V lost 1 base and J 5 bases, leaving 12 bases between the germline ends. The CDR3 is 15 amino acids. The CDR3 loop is CASSIAQGGNNEQFF. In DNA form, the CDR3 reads TGTGCCAGTAGTATAGCCCAGGGAGGTAACAATGAGCAGTTCTTC. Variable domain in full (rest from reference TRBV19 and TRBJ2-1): DGGITQSPKYLFRKEGQNVTLSCEQNLNHDAMYWYRQDPGQGLRLIYYSQIVNDFQKGDIAEGYSVSREKKESFPLTVTSAQKNPTAFYLCASSIAQGGNNEQFFGPGTRLTVL.

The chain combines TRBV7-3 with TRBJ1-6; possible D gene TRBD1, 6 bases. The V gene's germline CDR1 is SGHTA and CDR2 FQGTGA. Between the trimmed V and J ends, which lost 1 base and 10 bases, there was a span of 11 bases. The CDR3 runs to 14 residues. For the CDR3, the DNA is TGTGCCAGCAGCTTAAGTCAGGGGCGGTCACCCCTCCACTTT. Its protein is CASSLSQGRSPLHF. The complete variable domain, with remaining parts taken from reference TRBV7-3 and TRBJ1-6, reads GAGVSQTPSNKVTEKGKYVELRCDPISGHTALYWYRQSLGQGPEFLIYFQGTGAADDSGLPNDRFFAVRPEGSVSTLKIQRTERGDSAVYLCASSLSQGRSPLHFGNGTRLTVT.

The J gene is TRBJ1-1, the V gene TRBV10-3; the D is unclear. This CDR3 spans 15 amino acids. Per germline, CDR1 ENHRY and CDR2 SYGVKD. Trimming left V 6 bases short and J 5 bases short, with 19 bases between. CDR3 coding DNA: TGTGCCATCAGCGACCGACCCTCCACAGAAACTGAAGCTTTCTTT. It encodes CAISDRPSTETEAFF.

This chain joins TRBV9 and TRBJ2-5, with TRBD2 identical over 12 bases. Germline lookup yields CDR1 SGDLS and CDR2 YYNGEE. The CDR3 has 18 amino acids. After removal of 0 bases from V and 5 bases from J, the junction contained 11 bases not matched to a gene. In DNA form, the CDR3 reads TGTGCCAGCAGCGTAGTGTCTAGCGGGGGGGCACTGGAGGAGACCCAGTACTTC. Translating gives CASSVVSSGGALEETQYF.

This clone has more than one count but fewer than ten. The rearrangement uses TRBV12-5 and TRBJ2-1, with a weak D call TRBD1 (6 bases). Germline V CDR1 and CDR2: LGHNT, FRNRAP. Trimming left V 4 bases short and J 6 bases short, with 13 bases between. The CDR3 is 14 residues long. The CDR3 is CASGSGARGNEQFF. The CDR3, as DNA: TGTGCTAGTGGTTCAGGGGCCAGAGGCAATGAGCAGTTCTTC.

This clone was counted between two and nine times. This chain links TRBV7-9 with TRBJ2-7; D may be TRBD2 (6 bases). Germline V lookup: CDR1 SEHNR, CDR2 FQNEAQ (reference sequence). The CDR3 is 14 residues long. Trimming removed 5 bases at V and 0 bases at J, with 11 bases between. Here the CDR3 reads CASSPTGDSYEQYF. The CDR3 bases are TGTGCCAGCAGCCCTACGGGAGACTCCTACGAGCAGTACTTC. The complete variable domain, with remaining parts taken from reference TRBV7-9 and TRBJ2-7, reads DTGVSQNPRHKITKRGQNVTFRCDPISEHNRLYWYRQTLGQGPEFLTYFQNEAQLEKSRLLSDRFSAERPKGSFSTLEIQRTEQGDSAMYLCASSPTGDSYEQYFGPGTRLTVT.

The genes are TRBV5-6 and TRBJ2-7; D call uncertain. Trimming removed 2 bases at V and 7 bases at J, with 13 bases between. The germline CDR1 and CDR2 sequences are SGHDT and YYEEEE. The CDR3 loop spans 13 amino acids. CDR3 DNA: TGTGCCAGCAGCTTTGGACGCAGCCTGGAGCAGTACTTC. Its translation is CASSFGRSLEQYF.

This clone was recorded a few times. CDR3 in DNA: TGTGCCAGCAGCCAAGTAGAGAATAATGAAAAACTGTTTTTT. This sequence encodes CASSQVENNEKLFF. This chain uses TRBV4-2 with TRBJ1-4; D is unclear. The CDR3 sequence is 14 residues long. The ends were cut back, 1 base at V and 4 bases at J, with 7 bases in the middle. CDR1 LGHNA and CDR2 YNFKEQ come from the germline V gene.

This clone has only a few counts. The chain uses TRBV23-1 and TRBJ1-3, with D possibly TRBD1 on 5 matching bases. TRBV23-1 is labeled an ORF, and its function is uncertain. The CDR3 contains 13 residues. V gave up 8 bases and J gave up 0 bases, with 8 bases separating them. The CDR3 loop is CASWQGSGNTIYF. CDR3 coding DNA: TGCGCCAGCTGGCAGGGCTCTGGAAACACCATATATTTT.

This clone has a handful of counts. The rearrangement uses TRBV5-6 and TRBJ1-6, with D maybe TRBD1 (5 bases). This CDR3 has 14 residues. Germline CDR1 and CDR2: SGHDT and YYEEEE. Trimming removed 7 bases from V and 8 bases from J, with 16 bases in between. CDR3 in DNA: TGTGCCAGCGGCCCGCAGGGCTTTGATTCACCCCTCCACTTT. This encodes CASGPQGFDSPLHF.

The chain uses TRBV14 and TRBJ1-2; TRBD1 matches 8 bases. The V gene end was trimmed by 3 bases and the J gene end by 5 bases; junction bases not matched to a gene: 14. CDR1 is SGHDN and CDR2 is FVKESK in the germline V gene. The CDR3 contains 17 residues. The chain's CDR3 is CASSHLPGQGGGYGYTF. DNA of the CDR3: TGTGCCAGCAGCCACCTCCCTGGACAGGGAGGAGGGTATGGCTACACCTTC.

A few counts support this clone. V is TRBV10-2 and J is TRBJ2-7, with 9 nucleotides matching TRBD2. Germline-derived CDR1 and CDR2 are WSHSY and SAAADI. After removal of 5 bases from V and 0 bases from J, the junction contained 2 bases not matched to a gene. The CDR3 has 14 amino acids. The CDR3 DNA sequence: TGCGCCAGCAGTCGTAGCGGGAGCTCCTACGAGCAGTACTTC. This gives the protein CASSRSGSSYEQYF.

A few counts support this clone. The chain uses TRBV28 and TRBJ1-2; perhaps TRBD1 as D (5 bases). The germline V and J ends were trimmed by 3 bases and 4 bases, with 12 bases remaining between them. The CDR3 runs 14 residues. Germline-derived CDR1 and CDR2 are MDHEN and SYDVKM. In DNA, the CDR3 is TGTGCCAGCAGTTTGATACCAGGGCCCTATGGCTACACCTTC. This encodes CASSLIPGPYGYTF.

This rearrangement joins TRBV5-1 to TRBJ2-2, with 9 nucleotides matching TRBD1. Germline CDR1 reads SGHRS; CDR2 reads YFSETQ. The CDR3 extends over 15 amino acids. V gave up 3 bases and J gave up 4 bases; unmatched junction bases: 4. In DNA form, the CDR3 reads TGCGCCAGCAGCTCCTCGGGACAGGGCACCGGGGAGCTGTTTTTT. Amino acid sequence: CASSSSGQGTGELFF.

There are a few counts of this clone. The CDR3 DNA follows: TGTGCCAGCAGTTACCGGACATCCTATACCCAGTACTTC. Residues: CASSYRTSYTQYF. V usage is TRBV6-6 and J usage is TRBJ2-5, with D perhaps TRBD1 (5 bases). Germline CDR1 reads MNHNY; CDR2 reads SVGAGI (reference sequence). This CDR3 contains 13 residues. The V and J ends lost 2 bases and 8 bases respectively, with 12 bases between them.

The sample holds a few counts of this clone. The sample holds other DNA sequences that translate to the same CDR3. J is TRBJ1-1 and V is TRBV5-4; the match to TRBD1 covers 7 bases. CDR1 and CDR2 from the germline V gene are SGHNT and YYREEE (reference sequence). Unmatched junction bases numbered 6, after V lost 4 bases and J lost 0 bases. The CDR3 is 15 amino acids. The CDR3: CASSPGGTVNTEAFF. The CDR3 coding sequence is TGTGCCAGCAGCCCCGGAGGGACAGTGAACACTGAAGCTTTCTTT. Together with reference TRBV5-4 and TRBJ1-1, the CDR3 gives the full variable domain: ETGVTQSPTHLIKTRGQQVTLRCSSQSGHNTVSWYQQALGQGPQFIFQYYREEENGRGNFPPRFSGLQFPNYSSELNVNALELDDSALYLCASSPGGTVNTEAFFGQGTRLTVV.

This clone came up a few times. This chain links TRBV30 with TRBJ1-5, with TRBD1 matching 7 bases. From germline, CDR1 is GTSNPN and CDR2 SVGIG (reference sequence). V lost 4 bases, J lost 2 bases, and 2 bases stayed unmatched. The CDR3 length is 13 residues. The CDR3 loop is CAWTQGGNQPQHF. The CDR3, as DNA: TGTGCCTGGACCCAGGGGGGCAATCAGCCCCAGCATTTT.

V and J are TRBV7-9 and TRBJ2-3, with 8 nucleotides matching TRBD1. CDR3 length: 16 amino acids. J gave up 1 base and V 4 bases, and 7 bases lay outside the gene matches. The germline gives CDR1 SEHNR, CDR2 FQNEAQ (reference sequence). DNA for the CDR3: TGTGCCAGCAGCTCAACCCCGGGACAGGGCACAGATACGCAGTATTTT. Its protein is CASSSTPGQGTDTQYF.

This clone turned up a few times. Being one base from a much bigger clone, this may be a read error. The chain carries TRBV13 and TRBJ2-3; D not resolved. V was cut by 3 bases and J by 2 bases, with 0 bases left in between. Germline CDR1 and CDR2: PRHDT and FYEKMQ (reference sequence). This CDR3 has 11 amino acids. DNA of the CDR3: TGTGCCAGCAGCTTCACAGATACGCAGTATTTT. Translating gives CASSFTDTQYF.

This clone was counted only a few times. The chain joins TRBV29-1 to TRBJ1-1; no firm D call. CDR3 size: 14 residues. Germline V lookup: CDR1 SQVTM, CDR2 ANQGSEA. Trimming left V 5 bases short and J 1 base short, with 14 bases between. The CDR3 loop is CSVFPRLSNTEAFF. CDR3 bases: TGCAGCGTTTTTCCCCGACTATCGAACACTGAAGCTTTCTTT. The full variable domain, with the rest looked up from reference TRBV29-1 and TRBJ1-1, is SAVISQKPSRDICQRGTSLTIQCQVDSQVTMMFWYRQQPGQSLTLIATANQGSEATYESGFVIDKFPISRPNLTFSTLTVSNMSPEDSSIYLCSVFPRLSNTEAFFGQGTRLTVV.

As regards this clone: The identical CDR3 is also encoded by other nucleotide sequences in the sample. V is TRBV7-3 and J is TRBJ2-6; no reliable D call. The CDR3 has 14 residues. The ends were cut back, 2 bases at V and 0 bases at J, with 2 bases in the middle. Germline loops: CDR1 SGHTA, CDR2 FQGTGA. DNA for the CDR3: TGTGCCAGCAGCTTAGGCTCTGGGGCCAACGTCCTGACTTTC. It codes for CASSLGSGANVLTF. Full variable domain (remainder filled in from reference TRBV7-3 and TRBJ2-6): GAGVSQTPSNKVTEKGKYVELRCDPISGHTALYWYRQSLGQGPEFLIYFQGTGAADDSGLPNDRFFAVRPEGSVSTLKIQRTERGDSAVYLCASSLGSGANVLTFGAGSRLTVL.

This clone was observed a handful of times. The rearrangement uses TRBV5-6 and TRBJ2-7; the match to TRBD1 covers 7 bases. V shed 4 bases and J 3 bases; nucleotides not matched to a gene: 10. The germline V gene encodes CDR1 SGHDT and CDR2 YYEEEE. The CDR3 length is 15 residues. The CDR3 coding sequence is TGTGCCAGCAGCACCCTGGACAGGAATTTCTACGAGCAGTACTTC. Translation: CASSTLDRNFYEQYF.

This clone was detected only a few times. CDR3 loop: CAWSVLSVGSSYNEQFF. The DNA for the CDR3 is TGTGCCTGGAGTGTCCTCTCAGTGGGGAGCTCCTACAATGAGCAGTTCTTC. This rearrangement joins TRBV30 to TRBJ2-1, with D maybe TRBD2 (5 bases). The germline V and J ends were trimmed by 0 bases and 0 bases, with 15 bases remaining between them. CDR1 GTSNPN and CDR2 SVGIG come from the germline V gene (reference sequence). The CDR3 totals 17 residues.

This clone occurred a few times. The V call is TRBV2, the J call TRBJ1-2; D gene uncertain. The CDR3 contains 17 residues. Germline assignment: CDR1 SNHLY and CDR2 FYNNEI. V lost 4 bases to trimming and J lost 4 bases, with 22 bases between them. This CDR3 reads CASSGSSAGGDSYGYTF. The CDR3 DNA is TGTGCCAGCAGTGGTTCGTCGGCGGGCGGTGATTCCTATGGCTACACCTTC.

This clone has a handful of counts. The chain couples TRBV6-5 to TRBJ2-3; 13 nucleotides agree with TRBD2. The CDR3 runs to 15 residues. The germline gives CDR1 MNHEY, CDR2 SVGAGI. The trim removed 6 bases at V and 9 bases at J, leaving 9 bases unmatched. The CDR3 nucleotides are TGTGCCAGCAGATTCGGACTAGCGGGAGCATACACGCAGTATTTT. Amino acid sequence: CASRFGLAGAYTQYF.

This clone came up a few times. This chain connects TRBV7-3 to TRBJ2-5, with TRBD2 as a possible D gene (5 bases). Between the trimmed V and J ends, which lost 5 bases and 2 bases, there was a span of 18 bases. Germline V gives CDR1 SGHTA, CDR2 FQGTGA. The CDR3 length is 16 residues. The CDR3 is CASSNPFEGGQETQYF. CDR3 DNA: TGTGCCAGCAGCAACCCCTTCGAAGGAGGACAAGAGACCCAGTACTTC.

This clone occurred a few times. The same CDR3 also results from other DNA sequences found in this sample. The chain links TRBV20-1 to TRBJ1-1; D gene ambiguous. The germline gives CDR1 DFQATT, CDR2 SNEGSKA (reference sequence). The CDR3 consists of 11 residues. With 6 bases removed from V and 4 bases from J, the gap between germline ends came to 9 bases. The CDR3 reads CSAIGSTEAFF. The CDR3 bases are TGCAGTGCGATAGGGAGCACTGAAGCTTTCTTT.

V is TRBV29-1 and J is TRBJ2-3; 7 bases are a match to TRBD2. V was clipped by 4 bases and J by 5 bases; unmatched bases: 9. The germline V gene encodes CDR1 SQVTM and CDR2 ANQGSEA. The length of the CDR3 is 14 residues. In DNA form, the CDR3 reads TGCAGCGTTGGTAGGAGGGGACTAAAAGATACGCAGTATTTT. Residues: CSVGRRGLKDTQYF.

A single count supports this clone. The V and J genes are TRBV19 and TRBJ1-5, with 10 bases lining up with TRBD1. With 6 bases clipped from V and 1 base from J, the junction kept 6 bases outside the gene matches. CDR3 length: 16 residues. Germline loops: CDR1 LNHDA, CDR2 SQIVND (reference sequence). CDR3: CASSWTGGLSNQPQHF. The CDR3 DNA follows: TGTGCCAGTAGCTGGACAGGGGGTTTGAGCAATCAGCCCCAGCATTTT.

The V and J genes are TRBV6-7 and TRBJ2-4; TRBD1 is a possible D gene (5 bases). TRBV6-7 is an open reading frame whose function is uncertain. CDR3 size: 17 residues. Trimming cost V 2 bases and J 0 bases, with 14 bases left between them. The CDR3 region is CASSYDSPELAKNIQYF. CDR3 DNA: TGTGCCAGCAGTTACGACAGTCCCGAGCTAGCCAAAAACATTCAGTACTTC.